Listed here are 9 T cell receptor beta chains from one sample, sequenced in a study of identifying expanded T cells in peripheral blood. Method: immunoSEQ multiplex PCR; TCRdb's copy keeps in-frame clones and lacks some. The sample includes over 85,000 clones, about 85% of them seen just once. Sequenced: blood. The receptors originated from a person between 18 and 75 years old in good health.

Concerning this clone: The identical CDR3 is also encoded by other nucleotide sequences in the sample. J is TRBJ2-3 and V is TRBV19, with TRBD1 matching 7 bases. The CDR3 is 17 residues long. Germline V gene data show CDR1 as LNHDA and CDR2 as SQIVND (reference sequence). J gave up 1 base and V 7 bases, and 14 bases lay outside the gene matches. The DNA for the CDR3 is TGTGCCAGTATTCGGACAGGAAACCAGTTCGGCACAGATACGCAGTATTTT. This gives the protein CASIRTGNQFGTDTQYF. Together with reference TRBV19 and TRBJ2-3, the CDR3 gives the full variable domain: DGGITQSPKYLFRKEGQNVTLSCEQNLNHDAMYWYRQDPGQGLRLIYYSQIVNDFQKGDIAEGYSVSREKKESFPLTVTSAQKNPTAFYLCASIRTGNQFGTDTQYFGPGTRLTVL.

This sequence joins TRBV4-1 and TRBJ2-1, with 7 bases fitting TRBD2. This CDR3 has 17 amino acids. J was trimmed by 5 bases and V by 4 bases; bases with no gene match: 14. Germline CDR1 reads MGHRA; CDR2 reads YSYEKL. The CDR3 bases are TGCGCCAGCAGCCCAATGGTATGGCGGGGGACCAACAATGAGCAGTTCTTC. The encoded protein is CASSPMVWRGTNNEQFF.

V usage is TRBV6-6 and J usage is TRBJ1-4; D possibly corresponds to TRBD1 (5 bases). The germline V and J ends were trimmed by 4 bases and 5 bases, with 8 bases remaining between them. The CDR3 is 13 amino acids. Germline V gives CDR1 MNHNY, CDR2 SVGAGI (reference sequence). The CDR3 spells CASSWDGNEKLFF. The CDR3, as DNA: TGTGCCAGCAGTTGGGACGGGAATGAAAAACTGTTTTTT.

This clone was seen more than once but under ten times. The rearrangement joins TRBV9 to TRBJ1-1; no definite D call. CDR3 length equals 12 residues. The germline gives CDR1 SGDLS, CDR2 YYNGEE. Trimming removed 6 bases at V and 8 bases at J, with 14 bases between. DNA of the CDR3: TGTGCCAGCACAAATAGAGTGGGGGAAGCTTTCTTT. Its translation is CASTNRVGEAFF.

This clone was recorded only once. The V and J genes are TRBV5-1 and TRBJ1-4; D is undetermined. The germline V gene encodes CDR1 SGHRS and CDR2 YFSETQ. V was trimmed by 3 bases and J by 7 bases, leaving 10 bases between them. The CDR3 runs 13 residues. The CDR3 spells CASSSGRGEKLFF. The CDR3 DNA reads TGCGCCAGCAGCTCGGGCCGTGGTGAAAAACTGTTTTTT. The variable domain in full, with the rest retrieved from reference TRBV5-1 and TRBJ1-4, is KAGVTQTPRYLIKTRGQQVTLSCSPISGHRSVSWYQQTPGQGLQFLFEYFSETQRNKGNFPGRFSGRQFSNSRSEMNVSTLELGDSALYLCASSSGRGEKLFFGSGTQLSVL.

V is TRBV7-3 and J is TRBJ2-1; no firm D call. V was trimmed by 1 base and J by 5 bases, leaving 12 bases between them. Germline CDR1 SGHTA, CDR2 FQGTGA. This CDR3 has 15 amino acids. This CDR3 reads CASSLNGLADNEQFF. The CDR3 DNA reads TGTGCCAGCAGCTTAAACGGGCTCGCCGACAATGAGCAGTTCTTC.

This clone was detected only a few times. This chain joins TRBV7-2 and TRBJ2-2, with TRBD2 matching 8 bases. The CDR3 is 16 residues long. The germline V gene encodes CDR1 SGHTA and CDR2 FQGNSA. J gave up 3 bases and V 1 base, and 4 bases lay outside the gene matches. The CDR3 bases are TGTGCCAGCAGCTTAGGTCCTAGCGGGTACACCGGGGAGCTGTTTTTT. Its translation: CASSLGPSGYTGELFF. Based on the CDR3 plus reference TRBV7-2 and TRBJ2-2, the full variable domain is GAGVSQSPSNKVTEKGKDVELRCDPISGHTALYWYRQSLGQGLEFLIYFQGNSAPDKSGLPSDRFSAERTGGSVSTLTIQRTQQEDSAVYLCASSLGPSGYTGELFFGEGSRLTVL.

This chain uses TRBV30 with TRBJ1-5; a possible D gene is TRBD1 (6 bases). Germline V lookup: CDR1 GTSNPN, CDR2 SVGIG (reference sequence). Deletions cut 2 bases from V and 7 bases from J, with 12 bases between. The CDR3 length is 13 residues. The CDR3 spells CAWSRGGSQPQHF. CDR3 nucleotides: TGTGCCTGGAGTCGGGGGGGCAGCCAGCCCCAGCATTTT.

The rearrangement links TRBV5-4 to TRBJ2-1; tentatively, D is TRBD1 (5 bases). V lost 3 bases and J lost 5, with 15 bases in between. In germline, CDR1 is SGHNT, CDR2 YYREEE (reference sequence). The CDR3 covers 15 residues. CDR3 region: CASSYGAGIDNEQFF. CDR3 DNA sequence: TGTGCCAGCAGCTATGGGGCTGGGATTGACAATGAGCAGTTCTTC.